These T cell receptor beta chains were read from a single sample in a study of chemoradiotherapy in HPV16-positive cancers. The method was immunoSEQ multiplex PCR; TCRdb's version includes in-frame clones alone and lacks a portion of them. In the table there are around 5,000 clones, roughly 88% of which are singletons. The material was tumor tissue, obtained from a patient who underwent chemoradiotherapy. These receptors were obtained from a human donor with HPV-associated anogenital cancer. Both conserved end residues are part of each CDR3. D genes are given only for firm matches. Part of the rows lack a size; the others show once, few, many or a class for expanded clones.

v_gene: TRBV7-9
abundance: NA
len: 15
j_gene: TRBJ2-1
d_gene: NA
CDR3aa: CASSPYPQYGVGKFF
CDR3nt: TGTGCCAGCAGCCCCTACCCCCAGTATGGCGTCGGGAAGTTCTTC

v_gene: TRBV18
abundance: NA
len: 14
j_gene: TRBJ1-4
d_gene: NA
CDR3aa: CASSPGTVGEKLFF
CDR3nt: TGTGCCAGCTCACCAGGAACAGTAGGCGAAAAACTGTTTTTT

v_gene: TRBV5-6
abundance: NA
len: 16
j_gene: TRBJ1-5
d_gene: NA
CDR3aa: CASSLRGRGVRQPQHF
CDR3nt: TGTGCCAGCAGCTTGCGGGGGCGTGGAGTCCGTCAGCCCCAGCATTTT

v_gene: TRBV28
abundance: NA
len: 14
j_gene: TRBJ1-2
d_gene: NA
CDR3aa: CASRPREYGYGYTF
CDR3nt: TGTGCCAGCAGACCCAGGGAATATGGGTATGGCTACACCTTC

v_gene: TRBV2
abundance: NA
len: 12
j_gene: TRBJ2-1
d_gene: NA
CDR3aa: CASSEAVNEQFF
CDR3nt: TGTGCCAGCAGTGAGGCAGTGAATGAGCAGTTCTTC

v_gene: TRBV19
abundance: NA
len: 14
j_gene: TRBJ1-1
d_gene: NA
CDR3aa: CASSPNRVGTEAFF
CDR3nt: TGTGCCAGTAGCCCCAACAGGGTGGGCACTGAAGCTTTCTTT

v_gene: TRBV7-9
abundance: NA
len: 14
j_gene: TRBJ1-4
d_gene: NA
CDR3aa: CASSFAGNGEKLFF
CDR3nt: TGTGCCAGCAGCTTTGCAGGCAACGGAGAAAAACTGTTTTTT

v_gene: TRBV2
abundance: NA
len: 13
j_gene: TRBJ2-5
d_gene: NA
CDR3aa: CASSEAALSSINF
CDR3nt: TGTGCCAGCAGTGAAGCCGCTCTGTCTAGCATTAACTTC

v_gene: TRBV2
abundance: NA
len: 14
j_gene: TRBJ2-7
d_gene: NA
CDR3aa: CASNSVRTAYEQYF
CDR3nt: TGTGCCAGCAATTCCGTCCGTACTGCCTACGAGCAGTACTTC

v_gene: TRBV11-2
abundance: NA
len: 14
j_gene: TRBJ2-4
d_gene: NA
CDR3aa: CASSLRSTENIQYF
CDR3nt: TGTGCCAGCAGCTTAAGGTCTACGGAAAACATTCAGTACTTC

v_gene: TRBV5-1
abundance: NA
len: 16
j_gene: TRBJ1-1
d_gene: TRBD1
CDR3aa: CASSPGQGGFNTEAFF
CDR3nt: TGCGCCAGCAGCCCGGGACAGGGAGGGTTTAACACTGAAGCTTTCTTT

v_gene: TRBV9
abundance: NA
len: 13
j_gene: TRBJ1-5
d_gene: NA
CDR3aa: CASSVMADQPQHF
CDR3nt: TGTGCCAGCAGCGTGATGGCGGATCAGCCCCAGCATTTT

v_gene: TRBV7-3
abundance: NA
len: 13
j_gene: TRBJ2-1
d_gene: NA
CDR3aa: CATSRDPKYEQFF
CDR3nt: TGTGCCACCTCCCGGGACCCTAAGTATGAGCAGTTCTTC

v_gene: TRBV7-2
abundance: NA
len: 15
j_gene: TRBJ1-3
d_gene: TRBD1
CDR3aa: CASSPTGGLGNTIYF
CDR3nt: TGTGCCAGCAGCCCAACAGGGGGTTTGGGAAACACCATATATTTT

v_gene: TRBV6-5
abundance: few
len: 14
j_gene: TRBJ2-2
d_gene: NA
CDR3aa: CASSREQTTGELFF
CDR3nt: TGTGCCAGCAGTCGGGAGCAGACAACCGGGGAGCTGTTTTTT

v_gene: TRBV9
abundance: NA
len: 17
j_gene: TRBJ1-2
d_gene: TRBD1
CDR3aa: CASSSYGTGQGNYGYTF
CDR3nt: TGTGCCAGCAGCTCTTACGGAACGGGACAGGGGAACTATGGCTACACCTTC

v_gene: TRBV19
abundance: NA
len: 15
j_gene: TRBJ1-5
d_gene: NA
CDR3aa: CASRRRARVDQPQHF
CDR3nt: TGTGCCAGTCGGAGAAGGGCGAGGGTGGATCAGCCCCAGCATTTT

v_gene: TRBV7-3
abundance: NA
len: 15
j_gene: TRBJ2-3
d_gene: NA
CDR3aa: CASRAGLQSTDTQYF
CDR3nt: TGTGCCAGCAGGGCGGGACTCCAATCCACAGATACGCAGTATTTT

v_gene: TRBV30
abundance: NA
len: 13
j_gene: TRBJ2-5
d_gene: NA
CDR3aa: CAWGWGVGETQYF
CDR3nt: TGTGCCTGGGGGTGGGGGGTAGGCGAGACCCAGTACTTC

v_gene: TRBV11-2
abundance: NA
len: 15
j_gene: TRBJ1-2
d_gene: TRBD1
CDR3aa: CASSFSRGRRDGYTF
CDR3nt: TGTGCCAGCAGCTTTTCCAGGGGGCGACGAGATGGCTACACCTTC

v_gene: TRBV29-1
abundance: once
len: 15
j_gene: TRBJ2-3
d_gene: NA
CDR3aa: CSVEGGDGQTDTQYF
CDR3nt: TGCAGCGTCGAAGGAGGGGACGGTCAAACAGATACGCAGTATTTT

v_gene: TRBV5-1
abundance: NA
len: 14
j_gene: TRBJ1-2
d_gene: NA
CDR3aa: CASSPHGERGGYTF
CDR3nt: TGCGCCAGCAGCCCCCACGGGGAGCGAGGTGGCTACACCTTC

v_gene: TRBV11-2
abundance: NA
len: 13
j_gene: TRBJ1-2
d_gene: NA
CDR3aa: CASSLVEQYGYTF
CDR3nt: TGTGCCAGCAGCTTAGTTGAACAGTATGGCTACACCTTC

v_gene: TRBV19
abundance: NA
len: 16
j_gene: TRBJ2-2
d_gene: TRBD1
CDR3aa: CASSSGTGLRTGELFF
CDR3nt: TGTGCCAGTAGTAGCGGGACAGGGCTGCGAACCGGGGAGCTGTTTTTT

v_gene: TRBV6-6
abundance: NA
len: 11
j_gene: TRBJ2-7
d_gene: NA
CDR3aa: CASSGFREQYF
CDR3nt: TGTGCCAGCAGTGGATTCAGGGAGCAGTACTTC

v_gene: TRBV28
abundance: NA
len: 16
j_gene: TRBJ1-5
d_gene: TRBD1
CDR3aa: CASSQDRGKSNQPQHF
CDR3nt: TGTGCCAGCAGCCAAGACAGGGGGAAGAGCAATCAGCCCCAGCATTTT

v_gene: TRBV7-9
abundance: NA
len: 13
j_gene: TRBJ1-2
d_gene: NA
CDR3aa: CASSLESMGGYTF
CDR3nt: TGTGCCAGCAGCTTAGAGTCGATGGGGGGCTACACCTTC

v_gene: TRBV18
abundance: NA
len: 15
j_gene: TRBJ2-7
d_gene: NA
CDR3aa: CASSPPGPSTYEQYF
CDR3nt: TGTGCCAGCTCACCGCCGGGTCCCAGTACCTACGAGCAGTACTTC

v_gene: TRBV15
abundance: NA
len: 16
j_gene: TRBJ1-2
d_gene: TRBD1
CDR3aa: CATSRDWTGWWYGYTF
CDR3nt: TGTGCCACCAGCAGAGATTGGACAGGGTGGTGGTATGGCTACACCTTC

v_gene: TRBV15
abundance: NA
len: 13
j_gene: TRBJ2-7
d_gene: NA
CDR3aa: CATSYGGTYEQYF
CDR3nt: TGTGCCACATCTTACGGGGGTACCTACGAGCAGTACTTC

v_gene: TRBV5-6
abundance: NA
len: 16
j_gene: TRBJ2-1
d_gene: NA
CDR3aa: CASSPYGAGAYNEQFF
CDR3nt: TGTGCCAGCAGCCCTTACGGGGCGGGGGCATACAATGAGCAGTTCTTC

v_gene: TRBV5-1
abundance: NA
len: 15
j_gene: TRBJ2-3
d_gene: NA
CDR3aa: CASSQGLGVPDTQYF
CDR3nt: TGCGCCAGCAGCCAGGGCCTAGGGGTCCCAGATACGCAGTATTTT

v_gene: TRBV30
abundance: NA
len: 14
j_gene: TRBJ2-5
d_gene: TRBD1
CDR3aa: CAWGQGATQETQYF
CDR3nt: TGTGCCTGGGGGCAGGGGGCTACCCAAGAGACCCAGTACTTC

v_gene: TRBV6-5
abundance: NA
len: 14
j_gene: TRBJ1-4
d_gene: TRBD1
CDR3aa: CASSPGQVKQKLFF
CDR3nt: TGTGCCAGCAGTCCGGGACAGGTTAAACAAAAACTGTTTTTT

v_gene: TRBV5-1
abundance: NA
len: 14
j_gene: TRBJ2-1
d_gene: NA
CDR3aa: CASSLETSTDEQFF
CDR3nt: TGCGCCAGCAGCTTGGAAACTAGCACCGATGAGCAGTTCTTC

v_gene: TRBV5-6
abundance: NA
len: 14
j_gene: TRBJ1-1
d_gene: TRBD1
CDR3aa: CASNKDRARTEAFF
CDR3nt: TGTGCCAGCAACAAAGACAGGGCGCGCACTGAAGCTTTCTTT

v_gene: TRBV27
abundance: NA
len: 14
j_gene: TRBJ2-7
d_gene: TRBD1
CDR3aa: CASSLGTGSYEQYF
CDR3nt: TGTGCCAGCAGTTTGGGGACAGGCTCCTACGAGCAGTACTTC

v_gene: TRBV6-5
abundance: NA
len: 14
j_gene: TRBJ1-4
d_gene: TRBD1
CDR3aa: CANSRQGIDEKLFF
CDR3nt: TGTGCCAACAGTCGACAGGGAATAGATGAAAAACTGTTTTTT

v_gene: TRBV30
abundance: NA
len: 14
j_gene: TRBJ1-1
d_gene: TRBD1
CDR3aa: CAWSPGTVNTEAFF
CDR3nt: TGTGCCTGGAGCCCCGGGACAGTGAACACTGAAGCTTTCTTT

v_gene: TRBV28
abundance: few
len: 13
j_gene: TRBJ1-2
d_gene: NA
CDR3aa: CASTTTEDYGYTF
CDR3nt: TGTGCCAGCACTACCACAGAGGACTATGGCTACACCTTC